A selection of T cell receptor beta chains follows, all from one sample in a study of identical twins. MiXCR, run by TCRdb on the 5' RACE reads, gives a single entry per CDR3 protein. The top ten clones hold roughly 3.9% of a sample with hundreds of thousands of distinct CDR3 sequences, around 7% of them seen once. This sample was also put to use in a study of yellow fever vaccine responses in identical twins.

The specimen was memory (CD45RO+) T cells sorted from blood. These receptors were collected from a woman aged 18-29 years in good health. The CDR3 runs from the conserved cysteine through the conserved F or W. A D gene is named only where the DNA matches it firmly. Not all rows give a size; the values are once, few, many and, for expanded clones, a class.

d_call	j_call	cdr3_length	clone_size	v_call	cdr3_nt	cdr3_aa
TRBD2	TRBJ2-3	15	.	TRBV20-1	TGCAGTGCAAAGGGCATTAGCGGGTTCACAGATACGCAGTATTTT	CSAKGISGFTDTQYF
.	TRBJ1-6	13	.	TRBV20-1	TGCAGTGCTTATGGGGGGGTTGGTTCACCCCTCCACTTT	CSAYGGVGSPLHF
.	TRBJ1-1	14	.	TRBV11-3	TGTGCCAGCAGCGACTCAGGGGCGAACACTGAAGCTTTCTTT	CASSDSGANTEAFF
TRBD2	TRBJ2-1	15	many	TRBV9	TGTGCCAGCAGCCTGTCGGGACTAGCGGACAATGAGCAGTTCTTC	CASSLSGLADNEQFF
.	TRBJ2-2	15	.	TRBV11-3	TGTGCCAGCAGCTTGACAGGAGGGGTCACCGGGGAGCTGTTTTTT	CASSLTGGVTGELFF
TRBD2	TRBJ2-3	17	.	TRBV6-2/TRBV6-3	TGTGCCAGCAGTTACGCCTCTAGCGGGGGACCCACAGATACGCAGTATTTT	CASSYASSGGPTDTQYF
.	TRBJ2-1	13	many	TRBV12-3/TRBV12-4	TGTGCCAGCACTAGACCTCAATACAATGAGCAGTTCTTC	CASTRPQYNEQFF
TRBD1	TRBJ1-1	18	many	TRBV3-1	TGTGCCAGCAGCCAAGGTCTGGACAGGCGGAATATGAACACTGAAGCTTTCTTT	CASSQGLDRRNMNTEAFF
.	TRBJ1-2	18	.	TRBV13	TGTGCCAGCAGCACCAACTTTATTCAGGGGCTGCCTAACTATGGCTACACCTTC	CASSTNFIQGLPNYGYTF
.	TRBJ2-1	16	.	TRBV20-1	TGCTGTGCTAGAGATTCGGCTAGCCCCTTGTACAATGAGCAGTTCTTC	CCARDSASPLYNEQFF
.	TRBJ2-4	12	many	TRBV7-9	TGTGCCAGCAGCTTAGCCCCCACCGCTCAGTACTTC	CASSLAPTAQYF
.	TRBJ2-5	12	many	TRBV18	TGTGCCAGCTCACCCGGTCAAGAGACCCAGTACTTC	CASSPGQETQYF
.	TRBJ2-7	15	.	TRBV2	TGTGCCAGCAGTGAAGAAGGTCGGGGGTCCTACGAGCAGTACTTC	CASSEEGRGSYEQYF
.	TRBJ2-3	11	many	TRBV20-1	TGCAGTGGGCTAGCAGACGATACGCAGTATTTT	CSGLADDTQYF
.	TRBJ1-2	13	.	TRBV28	TGTGCCAGCAGTTCCCCCTTCCCGGCGGAGAGCACCTTC	CASSSPFPAESTF
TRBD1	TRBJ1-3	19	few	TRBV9	TGTGCCAGCAGCAGAGGGACAGGAGAACTAAGAAGCTCTGGAAACACCATATATTTT	CASSRGTGELRSSGNTIYF
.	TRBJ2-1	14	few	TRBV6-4	TGTGCCAGCAGTGGGGGAGAGGCTAACAATGAGCAGTTCTTC	CASSGGEANNEQFF
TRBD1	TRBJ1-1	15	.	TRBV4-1	TGCGCCAGCAGCCAACAGACAGGGATGAACACTGAAGCTTTCTTT	CASSQQTGMNTEAFF
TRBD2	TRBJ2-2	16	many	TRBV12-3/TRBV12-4	TGTGCCAGCACCCCTCTAGCGGGAGGGACCACCGGGGAGCTGTTTTTT	CASTPLAGGTTGELFF
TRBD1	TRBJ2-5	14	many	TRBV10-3	TGTGCTTCATGGGACAGGGGTTTGAGGGAGACCCAGTACTTC	CASWDRGLRETQYF
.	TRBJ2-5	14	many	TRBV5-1	TGCGCCAGCAGTATTACCCGGGGAGAAGAGACCCAGTACTTC	CASSITRGEETQYF
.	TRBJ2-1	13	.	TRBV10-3	TGTGCCATCACCGCGGACAGCTACAATGAGCAGTTCTTC	CAITADSYNEQFF
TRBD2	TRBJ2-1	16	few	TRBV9	TGTGCCAGCTCGCTCGGGGGGGGAGGTGGTTTTGGTGAGCAGTTCTTC	CASSLGGGGGFGEQFF
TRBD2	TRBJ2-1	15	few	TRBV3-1	TGTGCCAGCAGCTTCGGGACTAGCGCCTACAATGAGCAGTTCTTC	CASSFGTSAYNEQFF
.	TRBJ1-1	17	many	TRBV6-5	TGTGCCAGCAGTTACGTCCCCCGGGGAAGCCTGAACACTGAAGCTTTCTTT	CASSYVPRGSLNTEAFF
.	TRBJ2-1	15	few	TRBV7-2	TGTGCCTCGACACCCGGGGTCCCTCTGGAAAATGAGCAGTTCTTC	CASTPGVPLENEQFF
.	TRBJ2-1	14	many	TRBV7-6	TGTGCCAACCCCTTCGAGGTCAACCACAATGAGCAGTTCTTC	CANPFEVNHNEQFF
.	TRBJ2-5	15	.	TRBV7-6	TGTGCCAGCAGCTCACGGAGGGGATTGAAAGAGACCCAGTACTTC	CASSSRRGLKETQYF
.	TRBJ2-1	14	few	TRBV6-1	TGTGCCAGCAGTCTGGACGGGAGAACAAATGAGCAGTTCTTC	CASSLDGRTNEQFF
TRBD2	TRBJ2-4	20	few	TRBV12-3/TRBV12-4	TGTGCCAGCAGTACCCAGGGGGTAGCGGGAGTTCAGTTAGCCAAAAACATTCAGTACTTC	CASSTQGVAGVQLAKNIQYF
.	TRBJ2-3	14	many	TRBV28	TGTGCCAGCAGTGACAGGCACTCCACAGATACGCAGTATTTT	CASSDRHSTDTQYF
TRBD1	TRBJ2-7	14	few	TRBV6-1	TGTGCCAGCAGAACTGGGACAGGGAGCTACGAGCAGTACTTC	CASRTGTGSYEQYF
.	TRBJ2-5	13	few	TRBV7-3	TGTGCCAGCAGCCGGGTATTCCAAGAGACCCAGTACTTC	CASSRVFQETQYF